This T cell receptor (beta chain) was recovered during a study of cytomegalovirus exposure and HLA in healthy donors. Study as a whole: Some 90 million unique TCRs from HLA-typed donors were held in an early data release.

Trimming stripped 4 bases from V and 8 bases from J, with 17 bases between. There are 15 residues in the CDR3. Germline CDR1 and CDR2: SGHDN and FVKESK. PCR amplification relied on 60 Vbeta primers (plus 13 Jbeta primers). Measured with immunoSEQ multiplex PCR; TCRdb has only the in-frame clones, and not every one. This sample has more than 150,000 clones, with around 81% found just once. The rearrangement joins TRBV14 to TRBJ1-4; the D gene is possibly TRBD1 (5 bases). The receptor comes from a man in his forties or fifties in good health and CMV-seronegative. The sequenced material came from PBMCs. CDR3 sequence (DNA): TGTGCCAGCAGCCTCAAAGGAGGGGCTGGGGAAAAACTGTTTTTT. This gives the protein CASSLKGGAGEKLFF.